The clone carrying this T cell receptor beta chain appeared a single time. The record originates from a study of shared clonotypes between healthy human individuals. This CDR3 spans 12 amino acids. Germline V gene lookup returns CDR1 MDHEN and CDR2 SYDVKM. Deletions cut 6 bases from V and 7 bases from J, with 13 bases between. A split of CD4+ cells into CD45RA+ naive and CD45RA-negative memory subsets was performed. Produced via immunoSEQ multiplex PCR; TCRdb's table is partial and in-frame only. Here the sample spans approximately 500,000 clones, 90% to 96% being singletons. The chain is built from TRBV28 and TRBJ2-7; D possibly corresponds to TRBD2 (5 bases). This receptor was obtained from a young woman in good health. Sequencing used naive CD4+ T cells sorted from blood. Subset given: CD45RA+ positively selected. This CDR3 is CASSLNVAEQYF. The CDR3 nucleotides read TGTGCCAGCAGCCTAAACGTAGCGGAGCAGTACTTC.